A selection of T cell receptor beta chains follows, all from one sample in a study of PD-L1 blockade in urothelial cancer. TCRdb's copy holds only in-frame clones and misses some; the assay was immunoSEQ multiplex PCR. The repertoire includes more than 70,000 clones, roughly nine tenths of them detected once, and approximately 3.2% sits in the top ten. The sample was PBMCs, taken around atezolizumab (anti-PD-L1) treatment. The receptor set was obtained from a man between 60 and 70 years old with urothelial cancer. Each CDR3 is given with its conserved first and last residue.

CDR3: CASMFGRNTEAFF
V: TRBV6-6
J: TRBJ1-1

CDR3: CASTEQGVISYEQYF
V: TRBV2
J: TRBJ2-7

CDR3: CASSYPQSENYGYTF
V: TRBV6-6
J: TRBJ1-2

CDR3: CATLSGAGNTIYF
V: TRBV19
J: TRBJ1-3

CDR3: CASSWQGAFYEQYF
V: TRBV19
J: TRBJ2-7

CDR3: CASSYEWGGYTF
V: TRBV6-5
J: TRBJ1-2

CDR3: CASSDAGVPYEQYF
V: TRBV6-5
J: TRBJ2-7

CDR3: CASRTTGAATNEKLFF
V: TRBV6-4
J: TRBJ1-4

CDR3: CASSRTPQETQYF
V: TRBV6-4
J: TRBJ2-5

CDR3: CASRNGPSTEAFF
V: TRBV7-9
J: TRBJ1-1

CDR3: CASSPRIAGGLDEQFF
V: TRBV5-1
J: TRBJ2-1

CDR3: CASSLVSGSGSTEQFF
V: TRBV5-6
J: TRBJ2-1

CDR3: CASSLGQGGETQYF
V: TRBV18
J: TRBJ2-5

CDR3: CASRTSAKETQYF
V: TRBV7-9
J: TRBJ2-5

CDR3: CASRSYEQYF
V: TRBV28
J: TRBJ2-7

CDR3: CASSNPRGGEQYF
V: TRBV6-5
J: TRBJ2-7

CDR3: CAWSQYNQPQHF
V: TRBV30
J: TRBJ1-5

CDR3: CASSWDRVGELFF
V: TRBV5-4
J: TRBJ2-2

CDR3: CAWRSNRDDWTEAFF
V: TRBV30
J: TRBJ1-1

CDR3: CASSLGSALSGNTIYF
V: TRBV5-1
J: TRBJ1-3

CDR3: CASSLTGVNQPQHF
V: TRBV5-8
J: TRBJ1-5

CDR3: CASSPRVLAGGPLTNEQFF
V: TRBV7-7
J: TRBJ2-1

CDR3: CASRDISGGSTDTQYF
V: TRBV10-1
J: TRBJ2-3

CDR3: CASSDTGTSAQETQYF
V: TRBV7-8
J: TRBJ2-5

CDR3: CASSPRQNEKLFF
V: TRBV6-5
J: TRBJ1-4

CDR3: CASSGRTNYGYTF
V: TRBV6-1
J: TRBJ1-2

CDR3: CASSLEGWGSQYF
V: TRBV7-3
J: TRBJ2-5

CDR3: CASSVGSPGWDTQYF
V: TRBV9
J: TRBJ2-3

CDR3: CATSDRADSPLHF
V: TRBV19
J: TRBJ1-6

CDR3: CASSRQENSPLHF
V: TRBV10-1
J: TRBJ1-6

CDR3: CASSVESYFVDEQYF
V: TRBV9
J: TRBJ2-7